This TCR beta chain was recorded in a study of cytomegalovirus exposure and HLA in healthy donors. Study-level points and caveats: Among TCR beta chains, those listed as cytomegalovirus-associated numbered roughly 150.

The V segment lost 4 bases and the J segment 3 bases; nucleotides outside the gene matches: 10. This CDR3 spans 17 amino acids. Germline values: CDR1 LGHNA, CDR2 YNFKEQ. Primers included in the PCR were 60 Vbeta and 13 Jbeta primers. Generated by immunoSEQ multiplex PCR, the TCRdb table keeps only in-frame clones and is missing some. This sample has around 63,000 clones, with 70% to 90% found just once. There are a few counts of this clone. Its antigen is not identified. The sequence was collected from a woman under 40 in good health and CMV-seronegative. The specimen was PBMCs. The chain employs TRBV4-2 and TRBJ2-2, with 8 nucleotides matching TRBD1. CDR3 region: CASSRRRQDRDTGELFF. Written as DNA, the CDR3 is TGTGCCAGCAGCCGACGAAGACAGGACAGGGACACCGGGGAGCTGTTTTTT.